These T cell receptor beta chains were read from a single sample in a study of cytomegalovirus exposure and HLA in healthy donors. The repertoire was sequenced with immunoSEQ multiplex PCR; TCRdb's copy has only in-frame clones and lacks some. The repertoire holds 150,000 to 200,000 clones, roughly 85% seen once, with 1% in the top ten. Sequenced: PBMCs. The receptor source for this set is a boy aged 2-9 years in good health and CMV-seronegative. The CDR3 runs from the conserved cysteine through the conserved F or W. The D gene is left open where the match is weak. Size is stated for part of the rows, as once, few or many counts, or as a class when the clone is expanded.

d_call	clone_size	v_call	j_call	cdr3_aa	cdr3_nt
TRBD1	-	TRBV10-3	TRBJ1-6	CAISEFVTGGEGSPLHF	TGTGCCATCAGTGAGTTTGTGACAGGGGGCGAAGGGTCACCCCTCCACTTT
TRBD1	-	TRBV19	TRBJ1-5	CASSIRGPHHNQPQHF	TGTGCCAGTAGTATCAGGGGGCCCCATCACAATCAGCCCCAGCATTTT
TRBD1	few	TRBV7-9	TRBJ2-2	CASSSGGTGELFF	TGTGCCAGCAGCTCAGGGGGCACCGGGGAGCTGTTTTTT
TRBD2	-	TRBV19	TRBJ2-3	CASTPSVGTSRSDTQYF	TGTGCCAGTACTCCATCTGTGGGGACTAGCAGGTCAGATACGCAGTATTTT
TRBD1	-	TRBV6-6	TRBJ2-7	CASSYGTGTYEQYF	TGTGCCAGCAGTTACGGGACAGGGACCTACGAGCAGTACTTC
-	-	TRBV6-6	TRBJ1-1	CASSLTGGAAFF	TGTGCCAGCAGTCTGACGGGGGGCGCAGCTTTCTTT
TRBD1	-	TRBV2	TRBJ2-3	CASGWTGGTDTQYF	TGTGCCAGCGGTTGGACAGGGGGCACAGATACGCAGTATTTT
TRBD1	-	TRBV5-1	TRBJ1-2	CASSWTGERSYGYTF	TGCGCCAGCAGCTGGACAGGGGAGAGGAGCTATGGCTACACCTTC
-	-	TRBV7-9	TRBJ2-7	CASSLAQGHEQYF	TGTGCCAGCAGCTTAGCACAGGGACACGAGCAGTACTTC
-	once	TRBV6-6	TRBJ1-4	CASSYSGPNEKLFF	TGTGCCAGCAGTTACTCGGGCCCTAATGAAAAACTGTTTTTT
-	-	TRBV30	TRBJ1-2	CAWSSGGYGYTF	TGTGCCTGGAGTTCCGGGGGGTACGGCTACACCTTC
-	-	TRBV5-1	TRBJ2-1	CASSLTTNEQFF	TGCGCCAGCAGCTTGACAACCAATGAGCAGTTCTTC
-	few	TRBV6-1	TRBJ2-5	CASSERQGWQETQYF	TGTGCCAGCAGTGAACGGCAGGGATGGCAGGAGACCCAGTACTTC
TRBD2	-	TRBV9	TRBJ2-7	CASSPRVAGDEQYF	TGTGCCAGCAGCCCTCGGGTAGCGGGAGACGAGCAGTACTTC
-	few	TRBV28	TRBJ1-2	CASSPTGAGYTF	TGTGCCAGCAGCCCTACAGGCGCTGGCTACACCTTC
-	-	TRBV6-5	TRBJ2-1	CASSYGAGREQFF	TGTGCCAGCAGTTACGGGGCCGGACGGGAGCAGTTCTTC
TRBD1	-	TRBV2	TRBJ1-1	CANRDRKKAFF	TGTGCCAACCGGGACAGGAAGAAAGCTTTCTTT
TRBD1	few	TRBV6-4	TRBJ2-3	CASSDGTGSTDTQYF	TGTGCCAGCAGTGACGGGACAGGGAGCACAGATACGCAGTATTTT
-	-	TRBV6-6	TRBJ1-3	CASSYWRGSGNTIYF	TGTGCCAGCAGTTACTGGAGGGGCTCTGGAAACACCATATATTTT
-	once	TRBV11-2	TRBJ2-3	CASSLPGTDTQYF	TGTGCCAGCAGCTTACCGGGCACAGATACGCAGTATTTT
TRBD1	-	TRBV28	TRBJ1-3	CASRDGTVPGNTIYF	TGTGCCAGCAGAGATGGGACAGTCCCTGGAAACACCATATATTTT
-	-	TRBV13	TRBJ2-1	CASSGGANEQFF	TGTGCCAGCAGCGGGGGGGCGAATGAGCAGTTCTTC
TRBD1	-	TRBV18	TRBJ1-2	CASSPQGQGGYGYTF	TGTGCCAGCTCACCACAGGGACAGGGCGGATATGGCTACACCTTC
TRBD2	few	TRBV6-4	TRBJ2-3	CASSPSGTSGSDTQYF	TGTGCCAGCAGTCCGTCCGGGACTAGCGGATCAGATACGCAGTATTTT
-	-	TRBV28	TRBJ1-5	CATAGDSNQPQHF	TGTGCCACGGCCGGGGATAGCAATCAGCCCCAGCATTTT
TRBD1	-	TRBV2	TRBJ2-7	CASSVGRGYEQYF	TGTGCCAGCAGTGTTGGCAGGGGGTACGAGCAGTACTTC
-	-	TRBV19	TRBJ2-5	CASRSTDWYQETQYF	TGTGCCAGTAGGTCGACAGACTGGTACCAAGAGACCCAGTACTTC
-	-	TRBV5-1	TRBJ1-6	CASRGGAFSNSPLHF	TGCGCCAGCAGAGGAGGGGCGTTTTCAAATTCACCCCTCCACTTT
-	-	TRBV27	TRBJ1-6	CASSYNRFSSPLHF	TGTGCCAGCAGCTATAACCGGTTTAGTTCACCCCTCCACTTT
TRBD1	-	TRBV6-6	TRBJ1-1	CASSWTGIDTEAFF	TGTGCCAGCTCCTGGACAGGGATCGACACTGAAGCTTTCTTT
-	-	TRBV4-1	TRBJ1-1	CASSQGPGSTNTEAFF	TGCGCCAGCAGCCAAGGGCCCGGGAGTACAAACACTGAAGCTTTCTTT
-	-	TRBV27	TRBJ2-2	CASSGRGRNTGELFF	TGTGCCAGCAGCGGGAGGGGGCGTAACACCGGGGAGCTGTTTTTT
-	-	TRBV6-5	TRBJ1-4	CASSYSGGASEKLFF	TGTGCCAGCAGTTACTCAGGAGGGGCAAGTGAAAAACTGTTTTTT
TRBD2	few	TRBV5-4	TRBJ2-1	CASSLAGTPYNEQFF	TGTGCCAGCAGCCTAGCGGGGACCCCCTACAATGAGCAGTTCTTC
TRBD1	once	TRBV5-6	TRBJ1-2	CASSPDRGHYGYTF	TGTGCCAGCAGCCCAGACAGGGGGCACTATGGCTACACCTTC